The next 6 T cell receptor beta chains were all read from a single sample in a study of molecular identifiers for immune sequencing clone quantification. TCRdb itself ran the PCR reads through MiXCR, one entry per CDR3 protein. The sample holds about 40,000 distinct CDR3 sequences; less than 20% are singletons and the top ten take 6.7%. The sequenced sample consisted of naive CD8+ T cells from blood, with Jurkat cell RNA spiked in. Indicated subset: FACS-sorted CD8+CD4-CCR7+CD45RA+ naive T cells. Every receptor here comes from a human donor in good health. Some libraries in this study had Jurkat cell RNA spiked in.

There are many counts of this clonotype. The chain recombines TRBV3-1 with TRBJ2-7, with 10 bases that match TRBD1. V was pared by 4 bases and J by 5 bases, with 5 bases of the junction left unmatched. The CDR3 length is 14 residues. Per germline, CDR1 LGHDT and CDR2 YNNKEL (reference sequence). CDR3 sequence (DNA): TGTGCCAGCAGCCTCGGGACAGGGGACGACGAGCAGTACTTC. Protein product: CASSLGTGDDEQYF.

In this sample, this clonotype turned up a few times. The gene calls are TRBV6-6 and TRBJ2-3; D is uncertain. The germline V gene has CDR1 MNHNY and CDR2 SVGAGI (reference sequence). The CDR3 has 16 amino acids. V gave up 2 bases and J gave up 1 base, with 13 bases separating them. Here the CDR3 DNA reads TGTGCCAGCAGTTACCACGGAGCCCTTGGCACAGATACGCAGTATTTT. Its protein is CASSYHGALGTDTQYF.

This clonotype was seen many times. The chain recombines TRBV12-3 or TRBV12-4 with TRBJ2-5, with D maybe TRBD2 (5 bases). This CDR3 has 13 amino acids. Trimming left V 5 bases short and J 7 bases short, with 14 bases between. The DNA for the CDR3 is TGTGCCAGCAGTCCCCCGGGGAAGATGACCCAGTACTTC. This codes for CASSPPGKMTQYF.

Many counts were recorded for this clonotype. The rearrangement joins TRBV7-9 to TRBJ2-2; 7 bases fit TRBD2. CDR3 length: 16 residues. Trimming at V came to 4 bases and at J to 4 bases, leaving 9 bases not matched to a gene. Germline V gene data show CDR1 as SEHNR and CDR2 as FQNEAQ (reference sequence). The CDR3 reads CASSYRPGGFTGELFF. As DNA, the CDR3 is TGTGCCAGCAGCTACAGACCGGGAGGCTTCACCGGGGAGCTGTTTTTT.

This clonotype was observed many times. The chain's CDR3 is CATGTIQEGTQYF. DNA of the CDR3: TGTGCCACCGGAACTATCCAGGAAGGGACCCAGTACTTC. The rearrangement links TRBV24-1 to TRBJ2-5, with unresolved D. Germline CDR1 KGHDR, CDR2 SFDVKD. The CDR3 runs 13 residues. Trimming shortened V by 9 bases and J by 7 bases, and 17 bases separated the two germline ends.

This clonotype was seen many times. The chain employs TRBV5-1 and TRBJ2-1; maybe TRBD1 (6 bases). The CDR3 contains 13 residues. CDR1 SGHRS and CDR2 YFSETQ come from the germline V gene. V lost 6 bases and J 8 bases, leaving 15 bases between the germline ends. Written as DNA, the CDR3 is TGCGCCAGCAAAGGGGAGAGGGGGTATGAGCAGTTCTTC. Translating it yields CASKGERGYEQFF. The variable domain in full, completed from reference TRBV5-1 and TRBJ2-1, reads KAGVTQTPRYLIKTRGQQVTLSCSPISGHRSVSWYQQTPGQGLQFLFEYFSETQRNKGNFPGRFSGRQFSNSRSEMNVSTLELGDSALYLCASKGERGYEQFFGPGTRLTVL.